Listed below are T cell receptor beta chains from one sample, sequenced in a study of T cells in Graves' hyperthyroidism and ophthalmopathy. A single record per CDR3 protein comes from TCRdb applying MiXCR to the multiplex PCR reads. The sample has 470,000 or so distinct CDR3 sequences; 20% are singletons. The material sequenced was blood. The origin of the receptors is a man aged 18 to 29 with Graves' hyperthyroidism. Both conserved end residues are part of each CDR3. The order of the fields is D gene, clone size, V gene, J gene, CDR3 DNA, CDR3 protein. A D gene is named only where the DNA matches it firmly. Expanded clones are given a class, and other clones once, few, many or no size at all.

-	many	TRBV2	TRBJ2-7	TGTGCCAGCAGTGACCGTGTTGGGTCGGGGGAGCAGTACTTC	CASSDRVGSGEQYF
-	few	TRBV30	TRBJ2-2	TGTGCCTCCCGACCGAAGGGGGGCGCCGGGGAGCTGTTTTTT	CASRPKGGAGELFF
-	once	TRBV11-1	TRBJ1-3	TGTGCCAGCAGCTACACAGGGTTCGGGTCTGGAAACACCATATATTTT	CASSYTGFGSGNTIYF
-	many	TRBV6-1	TRBJ1-1	TGTGCCAGCAGTGAAGGTCCTGGGGTAAACACTGAAGCTTTCTTT	CASSEGPGVNTEAFF
-	-	TRBV6-1	TRBJ2-2	TGTGCCAGCACCGACAGCACCGGGGAGCTGTTTTTT	CASTDSTGELFF
TRBD1	many	TRBV12-3/TRBV12-4	TRBJ1-1	TGTGCCAGCAGTCCGGGACAGGGGAACACTGAAGCTTTCTTT	CASSPGQGNTEAFF
-	-	TRBV5-5	TRBJ1-1	TGTGCCAGCAGCCAAGGGGGTTTTGCTTTCTTT	CASSQGGFAFF
-	-	TRBV19	TRBJ1-1	TGTGCCAGTAGTAAATACAAGAACACTGAAGCTTTCTTT	CASSKYKNTEAFF
-	-	TRBV12-3/TRBV12-4	TRBJ1-1	TGTGCCAGCAGTTTAAGGCCCGGACAATCACCCAACACTGAAGCTTTCTTT	CASSLRPGQSPNTEAFF
-	many	TRBV19	TRBJ2-7	TGTGCCAGTAGTCCCGGGGCGACCTACGAGCAGTACTTC	CASSPGATYEQYF
-	once	TRBV12-3/TRBV12-4	TRBJ2-2	TGTGCCAGCAGTTTAGGCCAGGTGGCGAACACCGGGGAGCTGTTTTTT	CASSLGQVANTGELFF
-	many	TRBV3-1	TRBJ2-5	TGTGCCAGCAGTCAAGGGGACGAGACCCAGTCCTTC	CASSQGDETQSF
-	many	TRBV20-1	TRBJ1-5	TGCAGTGCTAGGATAGGGATCGCCAATCAGCCCCAGCATTTT	CSARIGIANQPQHF
TRBD1	many	TRBV2	TRBJ1-1	TGTGCCAGCAAGGGGACAGGGATAACTGAAGCTTTCTTT	CASKGTGITEAFF
-	many	TRBV6-5	TRBJ1-2	TGTGCCAGCAGTTACCGGGGTTATTATGGCTACACCTTC	CASSYRGYYGYTF
-	many	TRBV20-1	TRBJ1-2	TGCAGTGGTCTCGGGGTGCAGATAGCCTATGGCTACACCTTC	CSGLGVQIAYGYTF
TRBD1	many	TRBV6-1	TRBJ1-3	TGTGCCAGCAGATCGGACAGGAGCTCTGGAAACACCATATATTTT	CASRSDRSSGNTIYF
-	many	TRBV6-5	TRBJ1-2	TGTGCCAGCAGTTACTTGGGTGCAGAGCACTATGGCTACACCTTC	CASSYLGAEHYGYTF
TRBD1	-	TRBV5-5	TRBJ1-1	TGTGCCAGCAGCCTAAGGACAGGGATGAACACTGAAGCTTTCTTT	CASSLRTGMNTEAFF
-	many	TRBV12-3/TRBV12-4	TRBJ1-5	TGTGCCAGCAGACGAGGACAGCACAATCAGCCCCAGCATTTT	CASRRGQHNQPQHF
TRBD1	many	TRBV2	TRBJ1-6	TGTGCCAGCAGTCCTACAGGGGGAAAATCACCCCTCCACTTT	CASSPTGGKSPLHF
-	-	TRBV6-5	TRBJ1-2	TGTGCCAGCAGTTACTCGAGTGGGCAGAGCCTCTATGGCTACACCTTC	CASSYSSGQSLYGYTF
-	many	TRBV28	TRBJ1-5	TGTGCCAGCTTGTATGGAGGGGGCAATCAGCCCCAGCATTTT	CASLYGGGNQPQHF
TRBD1	many	TRBV12-3/TRBV12-4	TRBJ1-2	TGTGCCAGCAGTTTAGCGCAGGGGGCCTATGGCTACACCTTC	CASSLAQGAYGYTF
TRBD1	-	TRBV6-2/TRBV6-3	TRBJ2-2	TGTGCCAGCAGAAGGTTCAGGCAGGGGGCGAGAAACACCGGGGAGCTGTTTTTT	CASRRFRQGARNTGELFF
-	many	TRBV12-3/TRBV12-4	TRBJ1-5	TGTGCCAGCAGTTTAAGAAGGGGCGGTCAGCCCCAGCATTTT	CASSLRRGGQPQHF
TRBD2	-	TRBV12-3/TRBV12-4	TRBJ2-7	TGTGCCAGCAGTTTACTAGCGGGATGGGTGGACGGCTACGAGCAGTACTTC	CASSLLAGWVDGYEQYF
-	many	TRBV11-2	TRBJ1-1	TGTGCCAGCAGCTTATCCCTAGCAGGGACTGAAGCTTTCTTT	CASSLSLAGTEAFF
-	many	TRBV12-3/TRBV12-4	TRBJ2-7	TGTGCCAGCAGTTTGGGCGGCGAGCAGTACTTC	CASSLGGEQYF
-	many	TRBV6-1	TRBJ1-5	TGTGCCAGCAGTGATACCCCGGGACAGCATTTT	CASSDTPGQHF
TRBD1	many	TRBV4-1	TRBJ1-2	TGCGCCAGCAGCCAAGATCTTGGGACAGGGTATAGCGGCTACACCTTC	CASSQDLGTGYSGYTF
-	many	TRBV12-5	TRBJ1-1	TGTGCTAGTGGTTTGGAGGTTTATACTGAAGCTTTCTTT	CASGLEVYTEAFF
-	-	TRBV28	TRBJ2-6	TGTGCCAGCGAACAAATCTCTGGGGCCAACGTCCTGACTTTC	CASEQISGANVLTF
-	few	TRBV7-8	TRBJ2-3	TGTGCCAGCAGCTTAGACTTTACTAGCACAGATACGCAGTATTTT	CASSLDFTSTDTQYF
-	-	TRBV27	TRBJ1-2	TGTGCCAGCAGAGGCAGCGTCGGCGATGGCTACACCTTC	CASRGSVGDGYTF
-	many	TRBV11-2	TRBJ2-5	TGTGCCAGCAGCGTCAAGAGGGAGACCCAGTACTTC	CASSVKRETQYF
-	-	TRBV5-4	TRBJ2-5	TGTGCCAGCAGCCGGCGAGACACCCTCTCGGGAGAGACCCAGTACTTC	CASSRRDTLSGETQYF
-	-	TRBV12-5	TRBJ2-7	TGTGCTAGTGGCCGAGGGATAGGGTACGAGCAGTACTTC	CASGRGIGYEQYF
-	many	TRBV24-1	TRBJ1-5	TGTGCCACCAGTGACCCTAGGGTGGGGGGCAATCAGCCCCAGCATTTT	CATSDPRVGGNQPQHF
-	few	TRBV5-1	TRBJ1-5	TGCGCCAGCAGCTCGGACGGTTCAGGGGCCCAGCATTTT	CASSSDGSGAQHF
-	many	TRBV19	TRBJ2-5	TGTGCCAGTAGTAGGGCCTTCCAAGAGACCCAGTACTTC	CASSRAFQETQYF
-	many	TRBV28	TRBJ1-1	TGTGCCAGCAGTCTGTCGGCTTCCATGAACACTGAAGCTTTCTTT	CASSLSASMNTEAFF
TRBD1	many	TRBV12-3/TRBV12-4	TRBJ2-2	TGTGCCAGCAGTCAGATCCGGACAGGGGCCGGGGAGCTGTTTTTT	CASSQIRTGAGELFF